This TCR beta chain was recovered during a study of blood T cell repertoires in COVID-19. Patients at the Seattle site were enrolled during active infection and followed longitudinally. Germline values: CDR1 SGHTA, CDR2 FQGNSA. V gave up 2 bases and J gave up 4 bases, with 18 bases separating them. The CDR3 is 16 residues long. In the original processing: Amplified reference gene primers provided the basis for estimating nucleated cell counts. TCRdb keeps only in-frame clones here, not all; method: immunoSEQ multiplex PCR. The V and J calls and the clone size are those of that table, but D and trimming were determined from the DNA. The sample gives a few hundred thousand clones, 90% of which show up once; roughly 6.3% is in the top ten.

The chain couples TRBV7-2 to TRBJ2-7; no clear D. The sequence was collected from a woman aged 45-60 years with COVID-19, enrolled during active disease. Sequencing was performed on peripheral blood. This chain's CDR3 is CASSLRFPGGLYEQYF. The CDR3 coding sequence is TGTGCCAGCAGCTTAAGGTTTCCAGGTGGTCTGTACGAGCAGTACTTC.